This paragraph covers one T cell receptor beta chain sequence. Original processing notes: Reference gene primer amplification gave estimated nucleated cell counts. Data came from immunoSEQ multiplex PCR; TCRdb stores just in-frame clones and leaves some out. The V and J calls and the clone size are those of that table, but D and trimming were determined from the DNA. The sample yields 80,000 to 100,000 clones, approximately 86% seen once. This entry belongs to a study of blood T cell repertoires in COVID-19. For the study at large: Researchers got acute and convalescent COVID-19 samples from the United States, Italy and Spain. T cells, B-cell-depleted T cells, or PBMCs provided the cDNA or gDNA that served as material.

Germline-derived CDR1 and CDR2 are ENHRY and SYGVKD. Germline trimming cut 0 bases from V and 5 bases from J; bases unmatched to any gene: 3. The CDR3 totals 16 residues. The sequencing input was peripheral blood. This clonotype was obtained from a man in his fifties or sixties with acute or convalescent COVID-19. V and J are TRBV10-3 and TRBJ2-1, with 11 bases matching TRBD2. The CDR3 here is CAISESGTSGNNEQFF. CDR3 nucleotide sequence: TGTGCCATCAGTGAGTCTGGGACTAGCGGAAACAATGAGCAGTTCTTC.